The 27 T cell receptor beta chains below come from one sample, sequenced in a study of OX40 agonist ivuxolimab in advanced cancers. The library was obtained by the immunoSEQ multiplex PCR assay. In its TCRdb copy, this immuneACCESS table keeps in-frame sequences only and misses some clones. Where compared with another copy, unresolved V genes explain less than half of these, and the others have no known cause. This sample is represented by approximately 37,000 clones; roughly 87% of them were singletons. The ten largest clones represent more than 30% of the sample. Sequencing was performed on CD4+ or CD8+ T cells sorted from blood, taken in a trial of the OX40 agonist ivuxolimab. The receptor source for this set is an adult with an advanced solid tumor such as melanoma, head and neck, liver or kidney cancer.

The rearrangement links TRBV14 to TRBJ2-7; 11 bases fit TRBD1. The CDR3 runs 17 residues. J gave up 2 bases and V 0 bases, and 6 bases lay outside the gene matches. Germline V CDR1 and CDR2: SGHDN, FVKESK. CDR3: CASSQDRTGQGAYEQYF. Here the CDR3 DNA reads TGTGCCAGCAGCCAAGATCGTACGGGACAGGGGGCCTACGAGCAGTACTTC.

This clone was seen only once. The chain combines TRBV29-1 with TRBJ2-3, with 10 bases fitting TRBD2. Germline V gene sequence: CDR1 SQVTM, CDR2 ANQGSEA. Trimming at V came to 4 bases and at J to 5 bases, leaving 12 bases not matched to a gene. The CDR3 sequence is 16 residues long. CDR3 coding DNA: TGCAGCGTTGGTGGGGATCCTAGCGGGAGAATAGATACGCAGTATTTT. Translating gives CSVGGDPSGRIDTQYF.

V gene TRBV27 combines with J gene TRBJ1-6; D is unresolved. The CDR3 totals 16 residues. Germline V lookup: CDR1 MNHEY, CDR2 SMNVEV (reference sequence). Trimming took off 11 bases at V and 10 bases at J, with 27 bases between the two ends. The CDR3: CASQEIGWAEESPLHF. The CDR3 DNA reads TGTGCCTCCCAAGAGATAGGATGGGCAGAGGAATCACCCCTCCACTTT.

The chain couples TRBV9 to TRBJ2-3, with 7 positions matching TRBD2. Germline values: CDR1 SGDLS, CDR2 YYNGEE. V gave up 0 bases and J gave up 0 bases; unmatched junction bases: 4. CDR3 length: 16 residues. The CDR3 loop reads CASSVVAGASTDTQYF. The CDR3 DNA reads TGTGCCAGCAGCGTAGTGGCGGGAGCTAGCACAGATACGCAGTATTTT.

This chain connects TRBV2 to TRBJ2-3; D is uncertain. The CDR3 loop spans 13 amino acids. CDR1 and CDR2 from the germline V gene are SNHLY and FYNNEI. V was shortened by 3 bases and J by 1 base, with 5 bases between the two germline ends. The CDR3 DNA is TGTGCCAGCAGTGATCGAGGCACAGATACGCAGTATTTT. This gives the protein CASSDRGTDTQYF.

The CDR3 sequence: CASSYSGQEQGYTF. The CDR3 region has the DNA TGTGCCAGCAGCTATTCGGGGCAAGAACAGGGCTACACCTTC. The genes are TRBV7-9 and TRBJ1-2; maybe TRBD1 (5 bases). This CDR3 contains 14 residues. Trimming left V 4 bases short and J 8 bases short, with 17 bases between. Germline V CDR1 and CDR2: SEHNR, FQNEAQ (reference sequence).

CDR3 bases: TGCAGCGAGATGAAGGGACCCACTGAAGCTTTCTTT. Its protein is CSEMKGPTEAFF. The rearrangement uses TRBV29-1 and TRBJ1-1, with D perhaps TRBD1 (5 bases). The ends were cut back, 7 bases at V and 4 bases at J, with 13 bases in the middle. This CDR3 spans 12 amino acids. Germline values: CDR1 SQVTM, CDR2 ANQGSEA.

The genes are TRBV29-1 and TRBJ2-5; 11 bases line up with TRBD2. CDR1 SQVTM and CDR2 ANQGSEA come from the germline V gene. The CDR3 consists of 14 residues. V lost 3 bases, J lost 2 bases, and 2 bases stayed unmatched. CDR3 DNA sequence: TGCAGCGTTGATCTAGCGGGGGGTCAAGAGACCCAGTACTTC. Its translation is CSVDLAGGQETQYF.

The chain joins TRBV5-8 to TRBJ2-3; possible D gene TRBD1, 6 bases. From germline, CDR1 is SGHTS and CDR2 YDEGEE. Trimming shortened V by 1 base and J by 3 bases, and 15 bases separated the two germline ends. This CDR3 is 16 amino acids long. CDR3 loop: CASSLRTGLETDTQYF. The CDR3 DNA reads TGTGCCAGCAGCTTGCGCACAGGGTTAGAGACAGATACGCAGTATTTT.

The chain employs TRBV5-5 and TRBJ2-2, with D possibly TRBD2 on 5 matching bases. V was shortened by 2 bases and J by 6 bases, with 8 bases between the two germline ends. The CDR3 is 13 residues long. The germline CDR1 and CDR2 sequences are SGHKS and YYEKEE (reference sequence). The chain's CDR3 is CASSFSGSGELFF. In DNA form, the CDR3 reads TGTGCCAGCAGCTTTTCGGGGTCCGGGGAGCTGTTTTTT.

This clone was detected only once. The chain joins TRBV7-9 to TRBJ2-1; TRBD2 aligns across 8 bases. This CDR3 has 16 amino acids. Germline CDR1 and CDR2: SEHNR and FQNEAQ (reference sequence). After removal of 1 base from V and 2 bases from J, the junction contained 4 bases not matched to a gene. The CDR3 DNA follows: TGTGCCAGCAGCTTAGAAGCAGCGGGAGCCTACAATGAGCAGTTCTTC. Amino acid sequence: CASSLEAAGAYNEQFF. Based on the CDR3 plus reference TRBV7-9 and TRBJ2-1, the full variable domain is DTGVSQNPRHKITKRGQNVTFRCDPISEHNRLYWYRQTLGQGPEFLTYFQNEAQLEKSRLLSDRFSAERPKGSFSTLEIQRTEQGDSAMYLCASSLEAAGAYNEQFFGPGTRLTVL.

This CDR3 reads CASSQRGGYGYTF. The CDR3 DNA is TGTGCCAGCAGCCAGAGGGGAGGCTATGGCTACACCTTC. This sequence joins TRBV28 and TRBJ1-2; D is perhaps TRBD1 (5 bases). V lost 6 bases and J lost 4, with 12 bases in between. CDR1 MDHEN and CDR2 SYDVKM come from the germline V gene. The CDR3 extends over 13 amino acids.

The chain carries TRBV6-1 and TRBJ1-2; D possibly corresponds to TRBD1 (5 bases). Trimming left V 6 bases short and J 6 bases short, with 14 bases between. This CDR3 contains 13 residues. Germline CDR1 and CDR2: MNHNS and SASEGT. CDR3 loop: CASSEGRLHGYTF. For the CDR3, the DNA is TGTGCCAGCAGCGAGGGACGATTACATGGCTACACCTTC.

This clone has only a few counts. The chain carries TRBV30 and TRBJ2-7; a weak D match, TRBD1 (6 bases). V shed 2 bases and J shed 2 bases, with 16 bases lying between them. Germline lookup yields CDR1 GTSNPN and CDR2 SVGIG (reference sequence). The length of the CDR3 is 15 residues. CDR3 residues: CAWSTQIRQAYEQYF. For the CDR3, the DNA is TGTGCCTGGAGTACTCAAATCAGACAGGCCTACGAGCAGTACTTC.

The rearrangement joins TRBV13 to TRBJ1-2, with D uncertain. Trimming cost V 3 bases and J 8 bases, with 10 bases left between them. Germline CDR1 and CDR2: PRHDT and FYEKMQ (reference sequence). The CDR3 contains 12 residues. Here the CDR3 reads CASSFPSWGYTF. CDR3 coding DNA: TGTGCCAGCAGCTTTCCCTCTTGGGGCTACACCTTC.

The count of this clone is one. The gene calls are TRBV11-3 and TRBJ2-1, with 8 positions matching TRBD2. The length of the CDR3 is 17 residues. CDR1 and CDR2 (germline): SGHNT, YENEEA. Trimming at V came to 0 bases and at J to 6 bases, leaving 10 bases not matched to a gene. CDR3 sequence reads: CASSLDMGSGNFNEQFF. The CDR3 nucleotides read TGTGCCAGCAGCTTAGATATGGGTAGCGGGAACTTCAATGAGCAGTTCTTC. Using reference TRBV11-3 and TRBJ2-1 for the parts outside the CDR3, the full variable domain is EAGVVQSPRYKIIEKKQPVAFWCNPISGHNTLYWYLQNLGQGPELLIRYENEEAVDDSQLPKDRFSAERLKGVDSTLKIQPAELGDSAVYLCASSLDMGSGNFNEQFFGPGTRLTVL.

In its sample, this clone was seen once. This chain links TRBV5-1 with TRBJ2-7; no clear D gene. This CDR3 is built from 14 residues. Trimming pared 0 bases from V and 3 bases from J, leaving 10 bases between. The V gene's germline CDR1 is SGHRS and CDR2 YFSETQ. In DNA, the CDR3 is TGCGCCAGCAGCTTGGTGCAGCTTAACTACGAGCAGTACTTC. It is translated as CASSLVQLNYEQYF.

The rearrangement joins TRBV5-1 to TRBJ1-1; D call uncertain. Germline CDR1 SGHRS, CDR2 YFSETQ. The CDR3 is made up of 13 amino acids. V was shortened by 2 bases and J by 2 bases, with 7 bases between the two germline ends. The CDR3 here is CASSFEANTEAFF. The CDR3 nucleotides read TGCGCCAGCAGCTTCGAGGCCAACACTGAAGCTTTCTTT.

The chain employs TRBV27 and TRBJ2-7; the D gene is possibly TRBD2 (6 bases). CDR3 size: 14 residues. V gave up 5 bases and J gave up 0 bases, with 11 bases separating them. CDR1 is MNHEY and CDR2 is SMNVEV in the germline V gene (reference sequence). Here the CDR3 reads CASSKLASSYEQYF. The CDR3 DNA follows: TGTGCCAGCAGTAAGCTAGCGAGCTCCTACGAGCAGTACTTC.

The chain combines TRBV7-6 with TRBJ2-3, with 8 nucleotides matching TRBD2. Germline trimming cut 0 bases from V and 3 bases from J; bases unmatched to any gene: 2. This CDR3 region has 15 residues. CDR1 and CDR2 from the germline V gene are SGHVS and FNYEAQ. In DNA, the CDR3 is TGTGCCAGCAGCTTAGCTAGCGGGAAAACAGATACGCAGTATTTT. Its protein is CASSLASGKTDTQYF. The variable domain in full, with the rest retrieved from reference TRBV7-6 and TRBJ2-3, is GAGVSQSPRYKVTKRGQDVALRCDPISGHVSLYWYRQALGQGPEFLTYFNYEAQQDKSGLPNDRFSAERPEGSISTLTIQRTEQRDSAMYRCASSLASGKTDTQYFGPGTRLTVL.

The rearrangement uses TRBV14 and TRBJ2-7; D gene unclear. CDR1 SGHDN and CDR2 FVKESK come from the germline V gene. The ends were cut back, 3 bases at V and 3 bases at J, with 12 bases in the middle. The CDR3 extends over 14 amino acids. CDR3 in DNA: TGTGCCAGCAGCCAGGATCCCCACCGCTACGAGCAGTACTTC. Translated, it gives CASSQDPHRYEQYF.

The CDR3 sequence is CASSQLAPPVLDEQFF. The DNA of the CDR3 is TGCGCCAGCAGCCAATTGGCCCCTCCTGTCCTCGATGAGCAGTTCTTC. The V call is TRBV4-1, the J call TRBJ2-1; no reliable D call. V dropped 2 bases and J dropped 8 bases, with 19 bases sitting between them. The CDR3 has 16 residues. Germline V CDR1 and CDR2: MGHRA, YSYEKL.

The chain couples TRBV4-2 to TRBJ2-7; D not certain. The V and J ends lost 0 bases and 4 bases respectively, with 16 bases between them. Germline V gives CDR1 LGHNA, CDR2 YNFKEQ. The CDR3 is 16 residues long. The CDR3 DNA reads TGTGCCAGCAGCCAAGAGGGCTACTTAGGGCGTTACGAGCAGTACTTC. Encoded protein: CASSQEGYLGRYEQYF.

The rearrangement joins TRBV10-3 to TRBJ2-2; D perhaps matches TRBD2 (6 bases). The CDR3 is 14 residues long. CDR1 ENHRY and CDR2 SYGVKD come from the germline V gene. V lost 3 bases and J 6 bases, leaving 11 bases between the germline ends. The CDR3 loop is CAISDGGTAGELFF. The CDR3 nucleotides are TGTGCCATCAGTGATGGCGGGACTGCCGGGGAGCTGTTTTTT.

The CDR3: CASSSSYEQYF. The DNA for the CDR3 is TGTGCCAGCAGTAGCTCCTACGAGCAGTACTTC. V and J are TRBV25-1 and TRBJ2-7; D unclear. Germline V gene sequence: CDR1 MGHDK, CDR2 SYGVNS. The CDR3 contains 11 residues. The germline V and J ends were trimmed by 5 bases and 0 bases, with 2 bases remaining between them.

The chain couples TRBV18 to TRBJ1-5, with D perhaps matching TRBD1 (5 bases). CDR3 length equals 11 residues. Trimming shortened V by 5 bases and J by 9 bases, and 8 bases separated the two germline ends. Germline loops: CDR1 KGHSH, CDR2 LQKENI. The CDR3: CASSGGGPQHF. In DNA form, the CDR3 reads TGTGCCAGCTCAGGGGGAGGGCCCCAGCATTTT. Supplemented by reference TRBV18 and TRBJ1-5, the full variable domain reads NAGVMQNPRHLVRRRGQEARLRCSPMKGHSHVYWYRQLPEEGLKFMVYLQKENIIDESGMPKERFSAEFPKEGPSILRIQQVVRGDSAAYFCASSGGGPQHFGDGTRLSIL.

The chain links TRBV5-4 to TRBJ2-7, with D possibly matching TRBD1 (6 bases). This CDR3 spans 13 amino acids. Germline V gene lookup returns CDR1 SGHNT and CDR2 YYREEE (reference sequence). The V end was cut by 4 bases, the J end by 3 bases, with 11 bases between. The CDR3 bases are TGTGCCAGCAGCCCCCCGGGACACTACGAGCAGTACTTC. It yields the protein CASSPPGHYEQYF.